The rows below give T cell receptor beta chains drawn from one sample of a study of lymphopenia after photon versus proton radiotherapy. The method was immunoSEQ multiplex PCR; TCRdb's version includes in-frame clones alone and lacks a portion of them. Among over 50,000 clones, more than 75% were seen once, and the ten largest hold roughly 2%. This specimen consisted of peripheral blood, obtained from a patient treated with photon-based radiotherapy. These receptors were collected from a man aged 40-49 years with gastric cancer. The CDR3 runs from the conserved cysteine through the conserved F or W. The D gene is left open where the match is weak. The size entry is marked missing in some rows and otherwise reads once, few, many or a size class.

abundance: NA; d_gene: TRBD2; v_gene: TRBV11-3; j_gene: TRBJ2-3; CDR3aa: CASSLGGLAGAITDTQYF; CDR3nt: TGTGCCAGCAGCTTAGGAGGACTAGCGGGGGCAATCACAGATACGCAGTATTTT
abundance: NA; d_gene: NA; v_gene: TRBV10-3; j_gene: TRBJ1-1; CDR3aa: CAISEYGNSMNTEAFF; CDR3nt: TGTGCCATCAGTGAGTATGGCAACAGTATGAACACTGAAGCTTTCTTT
abundance: once; d_gene: NA; v_gene: TRBV19; j_gene: TRBJ1-2; CDR3aa: CASSTLWVDGYTF; CDR3nt: TGTGCCAGTAGTACCCTATGGGTAGATGGCTACACCTTC
abundance: NA; d_gene: NA; v_gene: TRBV11-1; j_gene: TRBJ1-2; CDR3aa: CASSLSTTGYGYTF; CDR3nt: TGTGCCAGCAGCTTATCCACCACGGGGTACGGCTACACCTTC
abundance: NA; d_gene: NA; v_gene: TRBV5-4; j_gene: TRBJ2-3; CDR3aa: CASSPARQNHMDTQYF; CDR3nt: TGTGCCAGCAGCCCCGCTCGACAGAACCACATGGATACGCAGTATTTT
abundance: NA; d_gene: NA; v_gene: TRBV30; j_gene: TRBJ2-1; CDR3aa: CAWNPSRFHYNEQFF; CDR3nt: TGTGCCTGGAACCCATCAAGGTTTCACTACAATGAGCAGTTCTTC
abundance: NA; d_gene: TRBD1; v_gene: TRBV9; j_gene: TRBJ1-1; CDR3aa: CASSALTGQVVFFF; CDR3nt: TGTGCCAGCAGCGCCCTAACGGGACAGGTAGTATTTTTCTTT
abundance: NA; d_gene: TRBD1; v_gene: TRBV6-5; j_gene: TRBJ2-3; CDR3aa: CASSPDRDRGTQYF; CDR3nt: TGTGCCAGCAGCCCTGACAGGGACAGGGGTACGCAGTATTTT
abundance: NA; d_gene: TRBD1; v_gene: TRBV5-4; j_gene: TRBJ1-3; CDR3aa: CASSFDRASGNTIYF; CDR3nt: TGTGCCAGCAGCTTCGACAGGGCCTCTGGAAACACCATATATTTT
abundance: NA; d_gene: TRBD1; v_gene: TRBV13; j_gene: TRBJ2-5; CDR3aa: CASSTRTGGETQYF; CDR3nt: TGTGCCAGCAGCACTCGGACAGGGGGGGAGACCCAGTACTTC
abundance: NA; d_gene: TRBD1; v_gene: TRBV11-2; j_gene: TRBJ1-1; CDR3aa: CASSQLRGSNTEAFF; CDR3nt: TGTGCCAGCAGCCAACTCAGGGGGTCCAACACTGAAGCTTTCTTT
abundance: NA; d_gene: TRBD1; v_gene: TRBV9; j_gene: TRBJ1-2; CDR3aa: CASSVARTGGGYTF; CDR3nt: TGTGCCAGCAGCGTAGCGAGGACAGGAGGCGGCTACACCTTC
abundance: NA; d_gene: NA; v_gene: TRBV5-4; j_gene: TRBJ1-3; CDR3aa: CASSLETPGNTIYF; CDR3nt: TGTGCCAGCAGCTTGGAAACCCCGGGAAACACCATATATTTT
abundance: NA; d_gene: NA; v_gene: TRBV11-2; j_gene: TRBJ2-3; CDR3aa: CASIRGPGDTQYF; CDR3nt: TGTGCCAGCATCCGGGGGCCGGGAGATACGCAGTATTTT
abundance: few; d_gene: NA; v_gene: TRBV30; j_gene: TRBJ2-2; CDR3aa: CAWSEGIGELFF; CDR3nt: TGTGCCTGGAGCGAAGGTATCGGGGAGCTGTTTTTT
abundance: NA; d_gene: NA; v_gene: TRBV4-3; j_gene: TRBJ2-7; CDR3aa: CASSQDRRGSYEQYF; CDR3nt: TGCGCCAGCAGCCAAGATAGGCGGGGCTCCTACGAGCAGTACTTC